Shown below are 6 T cell receptor beta chains from a single sample sequenced in a study of blood T cell repertoires in COVID-19 (dated by TCRdb to about 2020). The library was produced with the immunoSEQ multiplex PCR assay. Entries here come from immuneACCESS through TCRdb and include only in-frame sequences with V and J called. Some clones fail to appear in such tables; in the studies checked, an unresolved V gene covers under half of the shortfall, and the cause of the remainder is unknown. The sample includes roughly 150,000 clones, with approximately 88% observed a single time. About 5% of the sample comes from the top ten. The sample was PBMCs or T cells enriched from blood (not recorded which). The receptors stem from a man aged 70-80 years who had been exposed to COVID-19.

This chain joins TRBV18 and TRBJ2-7; 7 bases fit TRBD2. The V segment lost 0 bases and the J segment 5 bases; nucleotides outside the gene matches: 1. The CDR3 extends over 13 amino acids. CDR1 is KGHSH and CDR2 is LQKENI in the germline V gene. CDR3 bases: TGTGCCAGCTCACCACCGGGGGGGGACGAGCAGTACTTC. Protein: CASSPPGGDEQYF.

This clone was observed a single time. V gene TRBV9 combines with J gene TRBJ2-1; 9 nucleotides align to TRBD2. The CDR3 has 15 residues. Germline V gene sequence: CDR1 SGDLS, CDR2 YYNGEE. With 4 bases clipped from V and 9 bases from J, the junction kept 11 bases outside the gene matches. The CDR3, as DNA: TGTGCCAGCAGCCCCCCCGGCGGGGGGGCGAGTGAGCAGTTCTTC. Translated, it gives CASSPPGGGASEQFF.

V and J are TRBV7-2 and TRBJ2-2, with 12 nucleotides matching TRBD2. V lost 5 bases to trimming and J lost 6 bases; unmatched junction nucleotides: 10. Germline V gives CDR1 SGHTA, CDR2 FQGNSA. The CDR3 is made up of 17 amino acids. Here the CDR3 DNA reads TGTGCCAGCAGCCCTCAAAGGCTAGCGGGAGGGGCCGGGGAGCTGTTTTTT. This gives the protein CASSPQRLAGGAGELFF.

J is TRBJ1-4 and V is TRBV28; no reliable D call. The V end lost 6 bases, the J end lost 13 bases, and 18 bases lay between the germline ends. CDR1 and CDR2 (germline): MDHEN, SYDVKM. The CDR3 is made up of 13 amino acids. The CDR3 spells CASSLIGGHPLFF. The CDR3 DNA reads TGTGCCAGCAGCCTGATAGGCGGGCACCCACTGTTTTTT.

V is TRBV7-2 and J is TRBJ1-1; maybe TRBD1 (5 bases). Germline V gene lookup returns CDR1 SGHTA and CDR2 FQGNSA. V dropped 5 bases and J dropped 5 bases, with 15 bases sitting between them. CDR3 size: 14 residues. The CDR3 spells CASSTLGGATEAFF. The CDR3 DNA is TGTGCCAGCAGCACCCTCGGAGGGGCGACTGAAGCTTTCTTT.

The chain recombines TRBV6-2 or TRBV6-3 with TRBJ2-3; 12 nucleotides line up with TRBD2. The V segment lost 2 bases and the J segment 6 bases; nucleotides outside the gene matches: 3. This CDR3 contains 15 residues. Looked up from germline, CDR1 is MNHEY and CDR2 is SVGEGT. The CDR3 coding sequence is TGTGCCAGCAGTTACCCTGGACTAGCGGGGGATACGCAGTATTTT. Translation gives CASSYPGLAGDTQYF.